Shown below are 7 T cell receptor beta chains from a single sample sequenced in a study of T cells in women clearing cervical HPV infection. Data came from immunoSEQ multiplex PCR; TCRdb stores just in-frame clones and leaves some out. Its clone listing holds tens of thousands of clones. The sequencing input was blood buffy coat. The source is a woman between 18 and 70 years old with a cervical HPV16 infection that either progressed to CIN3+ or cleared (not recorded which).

The CDR3 bases that were read are TGCAGTGCTAGACTAGCGGGCTTCGAG. Protein sequence: CSARLAGFE. The full CDR3 sequence reads CSARLAGFEQYF. The rearrangement uses TRBV20-1 and TRBJ2-7; 8 nucleotides agree with TRBD2. The read ends 3 residues before the CDR3 terminus; that terminus is restored from the germline J gene. Trimming took 2 bases from V and 6 from J; bases not matched to a gene: 3. CDR1 and CDR2 from the germline V gene are DFQATT and SNEGSKA (reference sequence). This CDR3 has 12 residues.

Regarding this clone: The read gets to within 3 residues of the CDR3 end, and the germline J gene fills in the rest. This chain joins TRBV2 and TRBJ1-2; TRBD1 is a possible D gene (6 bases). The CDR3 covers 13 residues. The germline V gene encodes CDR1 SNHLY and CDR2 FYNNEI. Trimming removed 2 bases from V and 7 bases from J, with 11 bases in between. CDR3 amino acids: CASSEPLGGGYTF. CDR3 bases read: TGTGCCAGCAGTGAACCTTTAGGGGGTGGC.

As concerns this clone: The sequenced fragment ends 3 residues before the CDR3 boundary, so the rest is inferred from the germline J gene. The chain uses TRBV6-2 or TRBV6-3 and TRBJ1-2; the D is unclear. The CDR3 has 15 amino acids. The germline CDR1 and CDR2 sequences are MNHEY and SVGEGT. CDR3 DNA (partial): TGTGCCAGCAGTTATCGCCTAGCGATCTACTACGAC. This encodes CASSYRLAIYYD. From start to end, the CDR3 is CASSYRLAIYYDYTF.

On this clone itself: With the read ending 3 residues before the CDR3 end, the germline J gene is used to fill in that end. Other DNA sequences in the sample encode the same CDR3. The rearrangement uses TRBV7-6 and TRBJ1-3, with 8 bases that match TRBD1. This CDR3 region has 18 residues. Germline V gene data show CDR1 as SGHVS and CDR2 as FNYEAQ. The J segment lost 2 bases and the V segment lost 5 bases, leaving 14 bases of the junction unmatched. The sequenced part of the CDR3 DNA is TGTGCCAGCAGCGGGACGAGGAGCGGGACAGGAGCTGGAAACACC. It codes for CASSGTRSGTGAGNT. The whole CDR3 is CASSGTRSGTGAGNTIYF.

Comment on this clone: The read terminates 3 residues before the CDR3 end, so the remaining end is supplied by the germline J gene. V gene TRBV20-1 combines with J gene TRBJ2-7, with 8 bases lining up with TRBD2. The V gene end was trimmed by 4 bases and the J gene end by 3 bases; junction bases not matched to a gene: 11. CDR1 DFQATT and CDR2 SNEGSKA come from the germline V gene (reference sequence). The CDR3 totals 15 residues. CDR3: CSAMRAGASLYEQYF. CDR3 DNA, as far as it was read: TGCAGTGCTATGCGAGCGGGAGCCTCTCTCTACGAG.

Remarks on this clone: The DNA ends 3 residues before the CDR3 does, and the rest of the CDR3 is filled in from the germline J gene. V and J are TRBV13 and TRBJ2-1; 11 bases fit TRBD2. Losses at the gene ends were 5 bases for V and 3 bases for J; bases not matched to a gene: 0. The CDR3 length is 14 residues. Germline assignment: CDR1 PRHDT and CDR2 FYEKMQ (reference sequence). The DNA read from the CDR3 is TGTGCCAGCAGCACTAGCGGGAGCTACAATGAG. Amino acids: CASSTSGSYNE. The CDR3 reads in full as CASSTSGSYNEQFF.

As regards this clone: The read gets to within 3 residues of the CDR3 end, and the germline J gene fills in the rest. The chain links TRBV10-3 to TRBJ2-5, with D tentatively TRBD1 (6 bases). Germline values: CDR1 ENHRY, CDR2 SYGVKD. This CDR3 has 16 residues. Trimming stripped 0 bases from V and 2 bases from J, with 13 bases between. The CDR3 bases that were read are TGTGCCATCAGTGAGTCGATCGGACAGCCTCAAGAGACC. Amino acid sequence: CAISESIGQPQET. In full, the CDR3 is CAISESIGQPQETQYF.